This TCR beta chain was captured by sequencing in a study of cytomegalovirus exposure and HLA in healthy donors. Germline V gene sequence: CDR1 LNHDA, CDR2 SQIVND (reference sequence). The V segment lost 6 bases and the J segment 5 bases; nucleotides outside the gene matches: 7. The CDR3 length is 14 residues. Those who donated were healthy bone marrow donors. A multiplex PCR was run with 60 Vbeta primers and 13 Jbeta primers. Clones were sequenced by immunoSEQ multiplex PCR, and TCRdb holds only the in-frame ones, with some missing. The repertoire includes 200,000 to 250,000 clones, about three quarters of them detected once, and around 1.8% sits in the top ten.

Sample: PBMCs. The clonotype comes from a man aged 18-30 years in good health and CMV-seronegative. This chain links TRBV19 with TRBJ2-7, with 10 bases matching TRBD1. CDR3 sequence: CASSRDRGGDEQYF. CDR3 DNA: TGTGCCAGTAGCCGGGACAGGGGAGGGGACGAGCAGTACTTC.